Listed below are T cell receptor beta chains from one sample, sequenced in a study of tumor and adjacent non-tumor tissue in lung cancer. TCRdb re-derived calls from the multiplex PCR reads in MiXCR, one entry per CDR3 protein. This repertoire shows 75,000 to 80,000 distinct CDR3 sequences, less than 85% found once; its top ten account for about two fifths. Sequencing was done on a sample of distant non-tumor lung tissue. The receptors were gathered from a man in his 70s with non-small cell lung cancer. CDR3s leave out the opening cysteine and the closing phenylalanine or tryptophan.

TRBV4-2,TRBJ2-3,ASSLLGSVTEDTQY
TRBV5-1,TRBJ2-2,AGSMDGIGELF
TRBV6-5,TRBJ2-1,ASSLARGSMNEQF
TRBV12-3/TRBV12-4,TRBJ2-7,ASSLSGTRYEQY
TRBV11-2,TRBJ2-1,ASSTLIAGTFINEQF
TRBV11-3,TRBJ2-1,ASSLGDSPIGQF
TRBV11-2,TRBJ1-1,ASSLAEKGMNTEAF
TRBV28,TRBJ2-3,ATWGSVSLSIDTQY
TRBV29-1,TRBJ2-5,SVVNRFQETQY
TRBV6-6,TRBJ2-1,ASSYSQGLGSRNEQF
TRBV29-1,TRBJ2-5,SVADRFHEAQY
TRBV28,TRBJ1-1,ASSKRRPNTEAF
TRBV12-3/TRBV12-4,TRBJ1-4,ASSIQAGNNEKLF
TRBV29-1,TRBJ2-1,IGRERSSYNEEF
TRBV6-1,TRBJ2-5,ASSAPTMGGETQY
TRBV6-6,TRBJ1-1,ASSYSPGQRDTDTF
TRBV2,TRBJ2-1,ASLADQGNEQF
TRBV5-6,TRBJ2-5,ASNLGPVKETQY
TRBV6-4,TRBJ2-1,GSSRLAGLYNEQF
TRBV11-3,TRBJ1-1,ASDFRDRTLNTEAF
TRBV6-1,TRBJ1-5,ASCEIRDYLGIQPQH
TRBV20-1,TRBJ2-3,SARVMYDGPRLNTDTQY
TRBV14,TRBJ2-2,ARSRTKTGELF
TRBV11-3,TRBJ1-1,ATSPQAYTEAF
TRBV29-1,TRBJ2-7,SATGDRIYEQC
TRBV6-1,TRBJ1-2,TSSSGTGDGYT
TRBV7-9,TRBJ1-3,ASNRGTGIGNTIY
TRBV6-1,TRBJ2-1,ASNAMIEGGHNEQF
TRBV6-1,TRBJ2-3,ASSDPRSDTQY